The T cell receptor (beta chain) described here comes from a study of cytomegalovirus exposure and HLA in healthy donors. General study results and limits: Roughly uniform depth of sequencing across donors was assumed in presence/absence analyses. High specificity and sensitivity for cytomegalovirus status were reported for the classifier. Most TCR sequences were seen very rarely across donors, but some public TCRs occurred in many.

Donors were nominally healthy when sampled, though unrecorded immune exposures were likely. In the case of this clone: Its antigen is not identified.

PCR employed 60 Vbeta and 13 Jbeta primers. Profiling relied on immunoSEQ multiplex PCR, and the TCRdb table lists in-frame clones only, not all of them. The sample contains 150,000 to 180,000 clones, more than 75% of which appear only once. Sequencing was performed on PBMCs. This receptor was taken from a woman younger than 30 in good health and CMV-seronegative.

The CDR3 nucleotides read TGTGCCAGTAGGACCTCGGGCGGGGGGGGTCTAGAGACCCAGTACTTC. Amino acids: CASRTSGGGGLETQYF. This chain connects TRBV19 to TRBJ2-5, with TRBD2 matching 9 bases. CDR1 is LNHDA, CDR2 SQIVND, per germline (reference sequence). V gave up 6 bases and J gave up 4 bases; unmatched junction bases: 12. This CDR3 contains 16 residues.